A single sample is the source of the 17 T cell receptor beta chains below, sequenced in a study of T cells in Graves' hyperthyroidism and ophthalmopathy. The CDR3 regions of TCR beta were amplified from RNA transcripts. Primed by the HTBI set, a first-round RT-PCR was run on the TCR CDR3. A single record per CDR3 protein comes from TCRdb applying MiXCR to the multiplex PCR reads. The table lists under 350,000 distinct CDR3 sequences, 15% to 20% of them singletons. Sequenced: blood. The source is a woman aged 45-65 years with Graves' hyperthyroidism.

This clonotype came up a few times. A junction end diverges from the germline sequence, so it may reflect a read error. The rearrangement uses TRBV5-1 and TRBJ1-4; possibly TRBD1 for D (5 bases). CDR3 length: 15 residues. From germline, CDR1 is SGHRS and CDR2 YFSETQ. The CDR3 region has the DNA TGTGCCAGCAGCTTGGTGCAGGGAACGGATGAAAAACTGTTTTTT. It encodes CASSLVQGTDEKLFF.

This clonotype was picked up a small number of times. This chain connects TRBV7-2 to TRBJ2-3, with 13 bases identical to TRBD2. CDR1 SGHTA and CDR2 FQGNSA come from the germline V gene. V lost 1 base, J lost 5 bases, and 3 bases stayed unmatched. The length of the CDR3 is 16 residues. The CDR3 loop reads CASSLGLAGGVDTQYF. As DNA, the CDR3 is TGTGCCAGCAGCTTAGGACTAGCGGGAGGAGTAGATACGCAGTATTTT.

This clonotype was seen a few times. The genes are TRBV30 and TRBJ2-5; D remains unclear. Germline CDR1 GTSNPN, CDR2 SVGIG (reference sequence). The V end lost 0 bases, the J end lost 4 bases, and 9 bases lay between the germline ends. This CDR3 spans 13 amino acids. The CDR3: CAWSVRTAETQYF. CDR3 sequence (DNA): TGTGCCTGGAGTGTACGTACGGCAGAGACCCAGTACTTC.

This clonotype was picked up many times. The chain recombines TRBV2 with TRBJ1-2; unclear D gene. CDR1 is SNHLY and CDR2 is FYNNEI in the germline V gene. The CDR3 is 12 amino acids. Trimming shortened V by 3 bases and J by 1 base, and 3 bases separated the two germline ends. CDR3 nucleotide sequence: TGTGCCAGCAGTGACGGTAACTATGGCTACACCTTC. Protein: CASSDGNYGYTF.

The CDR3 region has the DNA TGTGCCAGCAGCTTAAAACTAGCGGGGGGAGACGAGCAGTTCTTC. This sequence encodes CASSLKLAGGDEQFF. This chain links TRBV5-4 with TRBJ2-1; 12 bases agree with TRBD2. This CDR3 contains 15 residues. Looked up from germline, CDR1 is SGHNT and CDR2 is YYREEE (reference sequence). With V trimmed by 2 bases and J by 10 bases, 7 bases remained unmatched.

The chain has TRBV6-4 and TRBJ1-4; tentative D call: TRBD1 (6 bases). Germline CDR1 MRHNA, CDR2 SNTAGT. The length of the CDR3 is 12 residues. V shed 7 bases and J shed 8 bases, with 11 bases lying between them. The CDR3 region has the DNA TGTGCCAGCACCGCAGGGGTAGAAAAACTGTTTTTT. Encoded protein: CASTAGVEKLFF.

This clonotype occurred a few times. V is TRBV4-2 and J is TRBJ2-3; 11 bases are shared with TRBD2. Germline values: CDR1 LGHNA, CDR2 YNFKEQ. This CDR3 is 17 amino acids long. With V trimmed by 1 base and J by 6 bases, 9 bases remained unmatched. CDR3 protein: CASSQGVAGGPDDTQYF. Here the CDR3 DNA reads TGTGCCAGCAGCCAAGGGGTAGCGGGAGGGCCTGACGATACGCAGTATTTT.

In this sample, this clonotype turned up a few times. V usage is TRBV20-1 and J usage is TRBJ2-1, with 7 bases fitting TRBD2. V was pared by 1 base and J by 7 bases, with 10 bases of the junction left unmatched. In germline, CDR1 is DFQATT, CDR2 SNEGSKA (reference sequence). The CDR3 has 15 amino acids. The CDR3 here is CSARVRLAAGNEQFF. The CDR3 DNA sequence: TGCAGTGCTAGAGTCCGTCTAGCGGCGGGGAATGAGCAGTTCTTC.

The table lists this clonotype with a few counts. This chain connects TRBV5-1 to TRBJ1-1; unclear D gene. CDR1 is SGHRS, CDR2 YFSETQ, per germline. V was trimmed by 0 bases and J by 0 bases, leaving 9 bases between them. The CDR3 has 15 residues. CDR3 in amino acids: CASSLEGSLNTEAFF. CDR3 sequence (DNA): TGCGCCAGCAGCTTGGAGGGATCCCTGAACACTGAAGCTTTCTTT.

The gene calls are TRBV27 and TRBJ1-5; D might be TRBD1 (5 bases). The CDR3 loop spans 16 amino acids. CDR1 is MNHEY and CDR2 is SMNVEV in the germline V gene (reference sequence). V was shortened by 4 bases and J by 2 bases, with 15 bases between the two germline ends. Here the CDR3 reads CASSSAGTGGNQPQHF. CDR3 DNA: TGTGCCAGCAGTTCAGCCGGGACCGGTGGCAATCAGCCCCAGCATTTT.

This clonotype occurred a few times. This chain links TRBV5-1 with TRBJ2-1, with D tentatively TRBD1 or TRBD2 (5 bases each). Germline V gives CDR1 SGHRS, CDR2 YFSETQ. Trimming cost V 3 bases and J 9 bases, with 10 bases left between them. The CDR3 sequence is 12 residues long. CDR3 sequence: CASSYDSGEQFF. The CDR3 bases are TGCGCCAGCAGCTACGACAGCGGTGAGCAGTTCTTC.

This clonotype was seen more than once but under ten times. This chain uses TRBV11-3 with TRBJ1-5; unclear D gene. In germline, CDR1 is SGHNT, CDR2 YENEEA. CDR3 length: 17 residues. V gave up 7 bases and J gave up 4 bases, with 23 bases separating them. The CDR3 region is CASIRAGRGYCNQPQHF. The CDR3 DNA sequence: TGTGCCAGCATCCGGGCCGGACGGGGTTATTGTAATCAGCCCCAGCATTTT.

This clonotype was recorded at least ten times. This chain joins TRBV7-2 and TRBJ2-1, with D possibly being TRBD1 (6 bases). The germline gives CDR1 SGHTA, CDR2 FQGNSA. V lost 5 bases and J lost 7, with 15 bases in between. The CDR3 totals 14 residues. The CDR3, as DNA: TGTGCCAGCAGCACGAGACAGGATTCTAATGAGCAGTTCTTC. Its translation is CASSTRQDSNEQFF.

This clonotype was recorded at least ten times. The chain is built from TRBV10-3 and TRBJ2-1; 13 nucleotides align to TRBD2. CDR1 and CDR2 from the germline V gene are ENHRY and SYGVKD. With 8 bases clipped from V and 8 bases from J, the junction kept 9 bases outside the gene matches. CDR3 length equals 15 residues. The CDR3 here is CAIGGTSGGADEQFF. In DNA form, the CDR3 reads TGTGCCATCGGAGGAACTAGCGGGGGGGCCGATGAGCAGTTCTTC.

The chain employs TRBV13 and TRBJ2-1, with D unclear. The CDR3 sequence is 13 residues long. V lost 5 bases and J 6 bases, leaving 11 bases between the germline ends. Per germline, CDR1 PRHDT and CDR2 FYEKMQ (reference sequence). The CDR3 is CASSAGNANEQFF. CDR3 DNA: TGTGCCAGCAGCGCCGGTAACGCCAATGAGCAGTTCTTC.

Comment on this clonotype: A read error may explain this, as a much larger clone is one base away. V is TRBV2 and J is TRBJ2-3; 8 bases are shared with TRBD2. The CDR3 is 15 residues long. Trimming removed 4 bases from V and 6 bases from J; junction bases left unmatched: 9. Germline assignment: CDR1 SNHLY and CDR2 FYNNEI. The CDR3: CASSGTQREMDTQYF. CDR3 coding DNA: TGTGCCAGCAGTGGAACCCAGCGGGAGATGGATACGCAGTATTTT.

This clonotype was seen at least ten times. The genes are TRBV28 and TRBJ1-1, with a weak D call TRBD1 (5 bases). The CDR3 consists of 13 residues. Deletions cut 8 bases from V and 0 bases from J, with 10 bases between. Germline V CDR1 and CDR2: MDHEN, SYDVKM. The CDR3 DNA is TGTGCCAGCTACAGGTTCCTGAACACTGAAGCTTTCTTT. Encoded protein: CASYRFLNTEAFF. The whole variable domain, filled in from reference TRBV28 and TRBJ1-1, reads DVKVTQSSRYLVKRTGEKVFLECVQDMDHENMFWYRQDPGLGLRLIYFSYDVKMKEKGDIPEGYSVSREKKERFSLILESASTNQTSMYLCASYRFLNTEAFFGQGTRLTVV.